This T cell receptor (beta chain) was observed in a study of vaccination effects on CD4 cells after COVID-19. Study-wide results and limits: Marked clonal contraction of both clone types appeared late after vaccination. Cross-reactivity toward common cold coronaviruses was confined to only 1 of 255 vaccine-induced clones in healthy vaccinees. Early post-infection timepoints were missing from the study, which also had few convalescent patients.

Viral peptide pool expansion of antigen-specific CD4+ T cells preceded sequencing in the ViraFEST assay. CD4+ T cells were isolated after around 10 days of culture. All vaccine recipients tested negative for nucleocapsid antibodies and had never contracted SARS-CoV-2 infection. Cells had half their medium changed to IL-2 medium on days 3 and 7. There are 17 residues in the CDR3. V was clipped by 4 bases and J by 4 bases; unmatched bases: 15. From germline, CDR1 is LGHDT and CDR2 YNNKEL (reference sequence). The assay was immunoSEQ multiplex PCR, and TCRdb's table has in-frame clones only and misses some. The table has under 45,000 clones, about two thirds seen once; the top ten hold approximately 30%. Of note for this clone: Its antigen is not identified.

Source: CD4+ T cells from PBMCs cultured with HCoV-OC43 spike peptides, taken before COVID-19 vaccination. Subset indicated: HCoV-OC43 spike overlapping peptide pool stimulation. The V and J genes are TRBV3-1 (or the pseudogene TRBV3-2) and TRBJ1-2; TRBD1 matches 7 bases. The TCR sequence derives from a human donor who received a COVID-19 vaccine. The chain's CDR3 is CASSLRPGQPQLYGYTF. The DNA for the CDR3 is TGTGCCAGCAGCCTAAGACCGGGACAGCCTCAGCTCTATGGCTACACCTTC.